These T cell receptor beta chains were read from a single sample in a study of T cells in Graves' hyperthyroidism and ophthalmopathy. TCRdb processed the multiplex PCR reads anew with MiXCR; each CDR3 protein has one entry. There are a few hundred thousand distinct CDR3 sequences in the sample; 12% to 15% occur only once, and about 33% lies in the top ten. What was sequenced was blood. The receptors shown here come from a woman aged 45 to 65 with Graves' hyperthyroidism that later progressed to Graves' ophthalmopathy. Both conserved end residues are part of each CDR3. The D gene is left open where the match is weak. Clone sizes are given selectively: once, few, many, or a class where the clone is expanded.

d_call	v_call	clone_size	j_call	cdr3_aa	cdr3_nt
TRBD2	TRBV20-1	NA	TRBJ2-1	CSAHEGLAGGVYNEQFF	TGCAGTGCTCACGAGGGACTAGCGGGAGGGGTATACAATGAGCAGTTCTTC
NA	TRBV5-6	many	TRBJ1-1	CASSLFGRGGDTEAFF	TGTGCCAGCAGCTTGTTCGGCAGGGGAGGGGACACTGAAGCTTTCTTT
NA	TRBV7-9	NA	TRBJ1-1	CASSLGGSAEAFF	TGTGCCAGCAGCTTAGGGGGATCCGCTGAAGCTTTCTTT
TRBD1	TRBV10-2	few	TRBJ2-7	CATKEGTGSHEQYF	TGCGCCACCAAAGAGGGGACAGGGTCCCACGAGCAGTACTTC
TRBD1	TRBV18	many	TRBJ1-1	CASSPLGQQWGEAFF	TGTGCCAGCTCACCACTGGGACAGCAATGGGGTGAAGCTTTCTTT
TRBD2	TRBV12-3/TRBV12-4	many	TRBJ2-2	CASRGTRTLGELFF	TGTGCCAGCAGGGGGACTAGAACCTTGGGGGAGCTGTTTTTT
NA	TRBV5-1	many	TRBJ2-3	CASSFMAGYTDTQYF	TGCGCCAGCAGCTTCATGGCAGGCTACACAGATACGCAGTATTTT
TRBD2	TRBV20-1	NA	TRBJ2-1	CSARDPLGAGGVYNEQFF	TGCAGTGCTAGAGACCCTCTAGGAGCGGGAGGGGTATACAATGAGCAGTTCTTC
NA	TRBV27	NA	TRBJ2-1	CASTGGAYNEQFF	TGTGCCAGCACCGGCGGAGCCTACAATGAGCAGTTCTTC
TRBD1	TRBV20-1	NA	TRBJ1-1	CSAPGQGSSEAFF	TGCAGTGCACCCGGACAGGGGAGTTCTGAAGCTTTCTTT
NA	TRBV9	many	TRBJ2-1	CASSASSGPPHNEQFF	TGTGCCAGCAGCGCCAGTAGCGGTCCACCCCACAATGAGCAGTTCTTC
TRBD2	TRBV29-1	many	TRBJ2-2	CSVEEGGANTGELFF	TGCAGCGTTGAAGAGGGGGGGGCGAACACCGGGGAGCTGTTTTTT
NA	TRBV5-6	many	TRBJ1-1	CASSLDPQGNTEAFF	TGTGCCAGCAGCTTGGACCCACAGGGGAACACTGAAGCTTTCTTT
NA	TRBV24-1	NA	TRBJ2-5	CATSDTSMGALQETQYF	TGTGCCACCAGTGATACCTCCATGGGAGCCCTCCAAGAGACCCAGTACTTC
NA	TRBV5-1	NA	TRBJ1-2	CASTYDSLYGYTF	TGCGCCAGCACCTACGACAGCCTCTATGGCTACACCTTC
NA	TRBV2	many	TRBJ1-1	CASKQSLWRGGMKAFF	TGTGCCAGCAAGCAGTCCCTCTGGAGGGGGGGCATGAAAGCTTTCTTT
NA	TRBV7-9	many	TRBJ2-7	CASSLVSGIPYEQYF	TGTGCCAGCAGCTTAGTCTCGGGCATTCCCTACGAGCAGTACTTC
NA	TRBV7-3	many	TRBJ2-5	CASSFGAGETQYF	TGTGCCAGCAGCTTCGGGGCGGGAGAGACCCAGTACTTC
NA	TRBV20-1	NA	TRBJ1-3	CRVDRSSGNTIYF	TGCAGGGTAGACAGGAGCTCTGGAAACACCATATATTTT
TRBD2	TRBV2	many	TRBJ2-5	CASTRGAGVQETQYF	TGTGCCAGCACCCGTGGAGCGGGAGTTCAAGAGACCCAGTACTTC
NA	TRBV6-1	many	TRBJ1-5	CGSEGIGNQPQHF	TGTGGCAGCGAGGGGATCGGAAATCAGCCCCAGCATTTT
NA	TRBV5-5	NA	TRBJ1-2	CASTSGLNYGYTF	TGTGCCAGCACCTCGGGTCTCAACTATGGCTACACCTTC
NA	TRBV9	few	TRBJ2-1	CASSVAPGDEQFF	TGTGCCAGCAGCGTGGCCCCCGGGGATGAGCAGTTCTTC
TRBD1	TRBV28	many	TRBJ1-1	CASRSDREEAFF	TGTGCCAGCAGATCTGACAGGGAAGAAGCTTTCTTT
NA	TRBV4-1	NA	TRBJ2-7	CASSLGLASEQYF	TGCGCCAGCAGCCTAGGGTTGGCAAGCGAGCAGTACTTC
NA	TRBV5-1	once	TRBJ2-5	CASSTRRAVEETQYF	TGCGCCAGCAGCACCCGGCGGGCGGTCGAAGAGACCCAGTACTTC
TRBD1	TRBV28	many	TRBJ2-7	CASSPIGTGIYEQYF	TGTGCCAGCAGTCCTATCGGGACAGGGATCTACGAGCAGTACTTC
NA	TRBV12-3/TRBV12-4	many	TRBJ1-5	CASSRSDQPQHF	TGTGCCAGCAGTAGAAGTGATCAGCCCCAGCATTTT
TRBD1	TRBV20-1	few	TRBJ1-1	CSATDRVAEAFF	TGCAGTGCTACGGACAGGGTGGCTGAAGCTTTCTTT
TRBD1	TRBV11-2	NA	TRBJ1-1	CASTRAGFRLAGQTLNTEAFF	TGTGCCAGCACCCGAGCGGGATTTCGACTAGCGGGACAGACGCTGAACACTGAAGCTTTCTTT
NA	TRBV3-1	many	TRBJ1-1	CASSSRGFGAFF	TGTGCCAGCAGCTCCCGGGGATTTGGGGCTTTCTTT
NA	TRBV27	many	TRBJ1-5	CASSFSTFKYSNQPQHF	TGTGCCAGCAGTTTTTCGACATTCAAATATAGCAATCAGCCCCAGCATTTT
TRBD2	TRBV2	many	TRBJ2-7	CASSGRTLAGISEQYF	TGTGCCAGCAGTGGGCGGACCTTAGCGGGAATCTCCGAGCAGTACTTC
TRBD1	TRBV12-3/TRBV12-4	NA	TRBJ2-2	CASSWTGGGTGELFF	TGTGCCAGCAGTTGGACAGGGGGAGGGACCGGGGAGCTGTTTTTT
NA	TRBV5-1	NA	TRBJ2-4	CASSSSGDLRAKNIQYF	TGCGCCAGCAGCTCCTCAGGGGACCTGAGGGCCAAAAACATTCAGTACTTC
NA	TRBV30	many	TRBJ2-3	CAWIQWGGRTDTQYF	TGTGCCTGGATACAGTGGGGAGGACGCACAGATACGCAGTATTTT
TRBD1	TRBV27	few	TRBJ2-3	CASRRPGQSTDTQYF	TGTGCCAGCAGGCGACCGGGACAGAGCACAGATACGCAGTATTTT
NA	TRBV20-1	NA	TRBJ2-5	CSASRSSAVQETQYF	TGCAGTGCTAGTCGCTCTAGCGCAGTTCAAGAGACCCAGTACTTC
NA	TRBV27	few	TRBJ2-3	CASSPSPRGGTSTDTQYF	TGTGCCAGCAGTCCCTCTCCAAGGGGGGGGACTAGCACAGATACGCAGTATTTT
NA	TRBV10-3	NA	TRBJ1-3	CAITGSGNTIYF	TGTGCCATCACGGGTTCTGGAAACACCATATATTTT
TRBD1	TRBV27	NA	TRBJ2-3	CASSLLQNRGLNTDTQYF	TGTGCCAGCAGTTTACTTCAGAACAGGGGGCTTAACACAGATACGCAGTATTTT
TRBD2	TRBV11-3	many	TRBJ2-3	CASSSSGGYF	TGTGCCAGCAGCTCTAGCGGGGGGTATTTT
NA	TRBV10-3	many	TRBJ1-1	CAIRQGGTEAFF	TGTGCCATCAGACAGGGAGGGACTGAAGCTTTCTTT
NA	TRBV7-2	few	TRBJ1-5	CASSFKGMGSHQPQHF	TGTGCCAGCAGCTTTAAAGGTATGGGGAGCCATCAGCCCCAGCATTTT
NA	TRBV5-1	many	TRBJ2-7	CASSLAGPPIYEQYF	TGCGCCAGCAGCTTGGCGGGTCCCCCCATCTACGAGCAGTACTTC
TRBD2	TRBV2	many	TRBJ2-6	CASSAAGRAGANVLTF	TGTGCCAGCAGTGCCGCCGGGAGGGCGGGGGCCAACGTCCTGACTTTC
TRBD2	TRBV2	many	TRBJ2-7	CASDLAGSSSGEQYF	TGTGCCAGCGATCTAGCGGGCTCTAGCTCGGGCGAGCAGTACTTC
TRBD1	TRBV6-1	many	TRBJ1-2	CASSGQGGRRYTF	TGTGCCAGCTCGGGACAGGGAGGTCGACGCTACACCTTC
NA	TRBV28	many	TRBJ2-2	CASSPGIWGSGELFF	TGTGCCAGCAGCCCGGGAATTTGGGGGTCCGGGGAGCTGTTTTTT
NA	TRBV24-1	few	TRBJ2-2	CATSESGTPGELFF	TGTGCCACCAGTGAATCAGGGACGCCCGGGGAGCTGTTTTTT
NA	TRBV20-1	many	TRBJ2-7	CSARTTFGQYF	TGCAGTGCCCGGACCACCTTTGGGCAGTACTTC
NA	TRBV7-3	many	TRBJ1-1	CASTSFEEGNTEAFF	TGTGCCAGCACCTCCTTTGAGGAGGGGAACACTGAAGCTTTCTTT
TRBD1	TRBV18	many	TRBJ1-2	CASSPSTGEDGYTF	TGTGCCAGCTCACCCTCGACAGGGGAGGATGGCTACACCTTC
NA	TRBV7-8	many	TRBJ1-5	CASSLEGQGNQPQHF	TGTGCCAGCAGCTTAGAAGGGCAGGGGAATCAGCCCCAGCATTTT